This T cell receptor (beta chain) was sequenced during a study of early T cells in non-severe SARS-CoV-2 infection. In its sample, this clonotype was seen many times. TCRdb passed the 5' RACE reads through MiXCR, listing each CDR3 protein once. The sample lists over 20,000 distinct CDR3 sequences, approximately 4.5% occurring once. The clonotype was recovered from an adult who was a healthcare worker with PCR-confirmed SARS-CoV-2 infection or an uninfected control (not recorded which). The specimen sequenced was whole blood.

The CDR3 protein is CSARDLLFFTDTQYF. CDR3 DNA sequence: TGCAGTGCTAGAGATCTGTTATTCTTCACAGATACGCAGTATTTT. This sequence joins TRBV20-1 and TRBJ2-3; D is ambiguous. This CDR3 has 15 amino acids. Trimming took 0 bases from V and 2 from J, leaving 12 bases between them. Germline-derived CDR1 and CDR2 are DFQATT and SNEGSKA (reference sequence).